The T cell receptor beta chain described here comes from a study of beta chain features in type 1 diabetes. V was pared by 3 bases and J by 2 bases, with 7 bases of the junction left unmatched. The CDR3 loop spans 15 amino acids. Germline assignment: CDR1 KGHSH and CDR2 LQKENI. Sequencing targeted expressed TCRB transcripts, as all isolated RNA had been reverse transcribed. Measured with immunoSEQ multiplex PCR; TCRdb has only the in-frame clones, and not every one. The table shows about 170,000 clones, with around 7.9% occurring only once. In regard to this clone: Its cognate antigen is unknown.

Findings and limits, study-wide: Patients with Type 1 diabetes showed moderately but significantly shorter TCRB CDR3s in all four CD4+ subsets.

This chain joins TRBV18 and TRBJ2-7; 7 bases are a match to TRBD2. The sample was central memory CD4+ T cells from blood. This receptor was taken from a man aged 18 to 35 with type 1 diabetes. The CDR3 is CASSPGGSHTYEQYF. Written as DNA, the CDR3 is TGTGCCAGCTCACCGGGCGGGAGCCATACCTACGAGCAGTACTTC. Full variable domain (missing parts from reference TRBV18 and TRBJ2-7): NAGVMQNPRHLVRRRGQEARLRCSPMKGHSHVYWYRQLPEEGLKFMVYLQKENIIDESGMPKERFSAEFPKEGPSILRIQQVVRGDSAAYFCASSPGGSHTYEQYFGPGTRLTVT.